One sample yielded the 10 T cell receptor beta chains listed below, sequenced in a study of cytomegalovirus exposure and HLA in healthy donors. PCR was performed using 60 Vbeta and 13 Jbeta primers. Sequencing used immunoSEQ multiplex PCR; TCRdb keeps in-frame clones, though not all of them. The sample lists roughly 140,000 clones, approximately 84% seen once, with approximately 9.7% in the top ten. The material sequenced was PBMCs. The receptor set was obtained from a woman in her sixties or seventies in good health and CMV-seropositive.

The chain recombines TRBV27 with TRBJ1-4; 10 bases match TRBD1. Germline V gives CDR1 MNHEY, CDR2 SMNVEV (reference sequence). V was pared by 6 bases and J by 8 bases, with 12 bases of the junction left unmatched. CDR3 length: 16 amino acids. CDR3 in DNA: TGTGCCAGCAGCATCGGGACAGGGGTTCTTTCAGAAAAACTGTTTTTT. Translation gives CASSIGTGVLSEKLFF.

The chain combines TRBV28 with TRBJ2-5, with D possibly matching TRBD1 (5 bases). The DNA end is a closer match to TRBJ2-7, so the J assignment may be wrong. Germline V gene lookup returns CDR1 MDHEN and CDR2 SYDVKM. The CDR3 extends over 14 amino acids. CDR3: CASSLFVGRYEQYF. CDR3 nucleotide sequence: TGTGCCAGCAGTTTATTTGTGGGGCGTTACGAGCAGTACTTC.

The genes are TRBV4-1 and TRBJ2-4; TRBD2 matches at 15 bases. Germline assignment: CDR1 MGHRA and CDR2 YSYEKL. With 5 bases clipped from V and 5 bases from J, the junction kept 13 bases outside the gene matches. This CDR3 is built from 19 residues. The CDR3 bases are TGCGCCAGCAGCAGGGCATCAGGGGGACTAGCGGGAGGCGAAAACATTCAGTACTTC. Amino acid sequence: CASSRASGGLAGGENIQYF.

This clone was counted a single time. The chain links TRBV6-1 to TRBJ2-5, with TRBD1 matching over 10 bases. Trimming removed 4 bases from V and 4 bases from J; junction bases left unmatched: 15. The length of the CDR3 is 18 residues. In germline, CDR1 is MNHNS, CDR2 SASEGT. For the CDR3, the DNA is TGTGCCAGCAGTGGTTCAAGGACAGGGGGATTTTTTGGAGAGACCCAGTACTTC. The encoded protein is CASSGSRTGGFFGETQYF.

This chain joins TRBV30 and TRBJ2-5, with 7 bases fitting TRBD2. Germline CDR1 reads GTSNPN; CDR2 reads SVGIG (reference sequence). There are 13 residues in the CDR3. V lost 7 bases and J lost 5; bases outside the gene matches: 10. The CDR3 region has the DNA TGTGCCTTGGGGGGGGGAGTTGGTGAGACCCAGTACTTC. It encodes CALGGGVGETQYF.

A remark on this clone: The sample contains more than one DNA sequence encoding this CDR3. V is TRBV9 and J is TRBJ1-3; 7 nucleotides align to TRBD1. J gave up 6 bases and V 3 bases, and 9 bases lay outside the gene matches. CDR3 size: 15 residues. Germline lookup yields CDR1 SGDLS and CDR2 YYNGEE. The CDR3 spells CASSATTGLVNTIYF. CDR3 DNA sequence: TGTGCCAGCAGCGCCACGACAGGGTTGGTAAACACCATATATTTT.

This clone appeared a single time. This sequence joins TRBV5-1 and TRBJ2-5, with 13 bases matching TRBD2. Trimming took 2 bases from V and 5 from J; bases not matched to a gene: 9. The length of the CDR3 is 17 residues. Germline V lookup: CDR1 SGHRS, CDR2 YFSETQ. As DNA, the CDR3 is TGCGCCAGCAGCTTTAGACTAGCGGGAGGTTCTCCCGAGACCCAGTACTTC. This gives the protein CASSFRLAGGSPETQYF.

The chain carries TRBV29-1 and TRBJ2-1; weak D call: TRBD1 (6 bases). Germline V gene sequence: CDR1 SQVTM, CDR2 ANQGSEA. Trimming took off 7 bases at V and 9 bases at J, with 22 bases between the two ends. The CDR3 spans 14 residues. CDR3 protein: CSAQTGMGPSEQFF. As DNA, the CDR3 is TGCAGCGCCCAAACAGGGATGGGGCCGAGTGAGCAGTTCTTC.

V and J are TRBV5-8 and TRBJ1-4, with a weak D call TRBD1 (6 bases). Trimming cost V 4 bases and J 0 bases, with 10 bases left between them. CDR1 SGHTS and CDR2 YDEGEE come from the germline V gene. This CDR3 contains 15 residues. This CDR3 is CASSRPGATNEKLFF. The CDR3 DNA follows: TGTGCCAGCAGCCGCCCAGGGGCAACTAATGAAAAACTGTTTTTT. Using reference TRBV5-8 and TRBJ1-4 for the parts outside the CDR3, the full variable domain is EAGVTQSPTHLIKTRGQQATLRCSPISGHTSVYWYQQALGLGLQFLLWYDEGEERNRGNFPPRFSGRQFPNYSSELNVNALELEDSALYLCASSRPGATNEKLFFGSGTQLSVL.

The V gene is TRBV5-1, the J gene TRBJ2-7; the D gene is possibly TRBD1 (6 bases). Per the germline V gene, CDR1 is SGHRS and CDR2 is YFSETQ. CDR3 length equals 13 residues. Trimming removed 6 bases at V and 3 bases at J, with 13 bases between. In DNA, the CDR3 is TGCGCCAGCAAGGGGGACATTTACTACGAGCAGTACTTC. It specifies CASKGDIYYEQYF.